The clone carrying this TCR beta chain showed up many times. V dropped 0 bases and J dropped 3 bases, with 4 bases sitting between them. Per the germline V gene, CDR1 is SGHRS and CDR2 is YFSETQ. The length of the CDR3 is 12 residues. This sample was included in a study of CD8 T cells in ankylosing spondylitis. One entry per CDR3 protein results from TCRdb running MiXCR on the 5' RACE reads. The sample records roughly 230,000 distinct CDR3 sequences, about 10% being singletons. This TCR came from a male donor with ankylosing spondylitis or in good health (not recorded which). Sequenced: blood, either unsorted or a sorted T cell fraction (not recorded which). The chain recombines TRBV5-1 with TRBJ2-7, with D unresolved. Written as DNA, the CDR3 is TGCGCCAGCAGCTTGGGGGTCTACGAGCAGTACTTC. Translation gives CASSLGVYEQYF. Variable domain in full (rest from reference TRBV5-1 and TRBJ2-7): KAGVTQTPRYLIKTRGQQVTLSCSPISGHRSVSWYQQTPGQGLQFLFEYFSETQRNKGNFPGRFSGRQFSNSRSEMNVSTLELGDSALYLCASSLGVYEQYFGPGTRLTVT.